This T cell receptor beta chain was captured by sequencing in a study of CD8+CD57+ T cells in acquired aplastic anemia. As regards this clonotype: Its antigen is unknown.

Investigators profiled TCR beta VDJ and CDR3 from genomic DNA template. From the reads, TCRdb called clonotypes with MiXCR, one entry per CDR3 protein. The profile shows around 180,000 distinct CDR3 sequences, roughly half of them singletons. Findings and limits, study-wide: Under 35 was the count of CD8+ CDR3 sequences that patients shared with controls.

Looked up from germline, CDR1 is SEHNR and CDR2 is FQNEAQ (reference sequence). V gave up 4 bases and J gave up 2 bases, with 5 bases separating them. The CDR3 contains 12 residues. Patients included in sequencing had previously demonstrated CD8+CD57+ cell expansion by flow cytometry. The chain carries TRBV7-9 and TRBJ2-5, with D unresolved. Sequencing input: sorted CD4+, CD8+, or CD8+CD57+ T cells (not recorded which) from PBMCs. This TCR was recovered from a human donor with aplastic anemia. The CDR3: CASSYRQETQYF. The CDR3 bases are TGTGCCAGCAGCTATAGGCAAGAGACCCAGTACTTC.